These T cell receptor beta chains were read from a single sample in a study of long-term antiretroviral therapy in people with HIV. Assay: immunoSEQ multiplex PCR; the TCRdb copy retains only in-frame clones and omits some. This sample yields 44,000 or so clones, of which roughly 96% are seen a single time; around 2.7% belongs to the top ten. Sequenced material: unsorted PBMCs, taken 3.7 years after starting antiretroviral therapy. The receptors derive from a woman aged 45-65 years with HIV. The CDR3 runs from the conserved cysteine through the conserved F or W. A D gene is named only where the DNA matches it firmly. The size field is filled for only some rows; it gives once, few, many or a size class.

d_call,v_call,clone_size,j_call,cdr3_nt,cdr3_aa
-,TRBV9,-,TRBJ1-1,TGTGCCAGCAGCCCCATTTTGACCAGGGCTTTCTTT,CASSPILTRAFF
-,TRBV4-2,-,TRBJ2-1,TGTGCCAGCAGCCAAGCCGGACTAGAGGGGGTCAATGAGCAGTTCTTC,CASSQAGLEGVNEQFF
TRBD1,TRBV11-2,-,TRBJ1-6,TGTGCCAGCAGCCAAGGACAGGTTAATTCACCCCTCCACTTT,CASSQGQVNSPLHF
-,TRBV10-3,once,TRBJ1-5,TGTGCCATCAGTGATAATCAGGGGAGGGGTCAGCCCCAGCATTTT,CAISDNQGRGQPQHF
TRBD1,TRBV2,-,TRBJ1-1,TGTGCCAGCAGAGGGACAGTGAACACTGAAGCTTTCTTT,CASRGTVNTEAFF
-,TRBV27,-,TRBJ2-2,TGTGCCAGCAGTACCCAGCGTAATGGGGAGCTGTTTTTT,CASSTQRNGELFF
TRBD1,TRBV29-1,-,TRBJ2-7,TGCAACGTCGGGACAGGGGGCAGCGGCGAGCAGTACTTC,CNVGTGGSGEQYF
TRBD2,TRBV2,-,TRBJ2-4,TGTGCCAGCACTCGGGGGGTGGACAAAAACATTCAGTACTTC,CASTRGVDKNIQYF
-,TRBV5-1,-,TRBJ1-5,TGCGCCAGCAGCTTGGAGCCCGATCAGCCCCAGCATTTT,CASSLEPDQPQHF
-,TRBV7-2,-,TRBJ2-2,TGTGCCAGCAGCGGGATCTCGAACACCGGGGAGCTGTTTTTT,CASSGISNTGELFF
TRBD2,TRBV6-6,-,TRBJ2-5,TGTGCCAGCAGACGGGGGGACGAGACCCAGTACTTC,CASRRGDETQYF
-,TRBV10-1,-,TRBJ2-7,TGCGCCAGCAGTGATTCGGGGGATCCCTTCGAGCAGTACTTC,CASSDSGDPFEQYF
TRBD1,TRBV6-5,-,TRBJ2-7,TGTGCCAGCAGTGTGGGACAGGGGGCAGGCTACGAGCAGTACTTC,CASSVGQGAGYEQYF
-,TRBV7-7,-,TRBJ2-7,TGTGCTAGCAGCTTAACAGATCTCTCCTACGAGCAGTACTTC,CASSLTDLSYEQYF
TRBD1,TRBV5-1,once,TRBJ1-1,TGCGCCAGCAGCTCGCAGGGGGCGCGACAGAACACTGAAGCTTTCTTT,CASSSQGARQNTEAFF
-,TRBV6-1,-,TRBJ2-7,TGTGCCAGCAGTGAACAGGGACGGCTTGGCTACGAGCAGTACTTC,CASSEQGRLGYEQYF
-,TRBV30,-,TRBJ1-3,TGTGCCATAGCCGCGAGAAACACCATATATTTT,CAIAARNTIYF
TRBD1,TRBV6-5,-,TRBJ1-6,TGTGCCAGCAGTTACAGCCCCGGGACAGGGCCTCACCTCCACTTT,CASSYSPGTGPHLHF
-,TRBV12-5,-,TRBJ1-5,TGTGCTAGTGGTCCTGATAAAACCCGGGACCGCACCAATCAGCCCCAGCATTTT,CASGPDKTRDRTNQPQHF
-,TRBV6-1,-,TRBJ2-3,TGTGCCAGCAGTGGACCCCGAGCGGGCACAGATACGCAGTATTTT,CASSGPRAGTDTQYF
-,TRBV7-3,-,TRBJ2-3,TGTGCCAGCAGCTTAATGGGGGTGGATACGCAGTATTTT,CASSLMGVDTQYF
-,TRBV19,-,TRBJ2-7,TGTGCCAGTAGTATAGGGGGCCCCAACTCCTACGAGCAGTACTTC,CASSIGGPNSYEQYF
-,TRBV25-1,-,TRBJ2-7,TGTGCCAGCAGTGAAGGGTCAGGGCCCCTCTACGAGCAGTACTTC,CASSEGSGPLYEQYF
TRBD2,TRBV6-1,-,TRBJ2-3,TGTGCCAGCAGCTGGACTAGCTACGACACAGATACGCAGTATTTT,CASSWTSYDTDTQYF
-,TRBV4-3,-,TRBJ2-4,TGCGCCAGCAGCACAGAAAACATTCAGTACTTC,CASSTENIQYF
-,TRBV4-2,-,TRBJ1-6,TGTGCCAGCAGCCAAATGAGGGCCACTAATTCACCCCTCCACTTT,CASSQMRATNSPLHF
-,TRBV7-8,once,TRBJ1-5,TGTGCCAGCAGCTCACAGAGCAATCAGCCCCAGCATTTT,CASSSQSNQPQHF
-,TRBV6-4,-,TRBJ2-7,TGTGCCAGCAGTGACTCGAACAGGGATGAAAGTTACGAGCAGTACTTC,CASSDSNRDESYEQYF
TRBD2,TRBV4-2,-,TRBJ2-1,TGTGCCAGCAGGCGGAGCGGGGGGAGCTCCTACAATGAGCAGTTCTTC,CASRRSGGSSYNEQFF
-,TRBV2,-,TRBJ1-4,TGTGCCAGCGCGGCAGATGAAAAACTGTTTTTT,CASAADEKLFF
-,TRBV2,-,TRBJ1-6,TGTGCCACTGGCCTGGGGGAATTAGGGCCCCTCCACTTT,CATGLGELGPLHF
-,TRBV6-1,-,TRBJ1-6,TGTGCCAGCCTCGAAAGGCTAAACCGAGATTCACCCCTCCACTTT,CASLERLNRDSPLHF
-,TRBV10-3,-,TRBJ2-3,TGTGCCATCAGTGAGGGGCAGGGGTCGTACACAGATACGCAGTATTTT,CAISEGQGSYTDTQYF
TRBD2,TRBV7-9,-,TRBJ2-3,TGTGCCAGCACGCGGACTAGCGGGGACACAGATACGCAGTATTTT,CASTRTSGDTDTQYF
-,TRBV11-2,-,TRBJ1-2,TGTGCCAGCAGCTTAGGGACGAAAGGGTCCTATGGCTACACCTTC,CASSLGTKGSYGYTF
-,TRBV2,-,TRBJ1-2,TGTGCCAGCAGTGAAGGGGCAGGCCGTTCGATCACCTTC,CASSEGAGRSITF
-,TRBV25-1,-,TRBJ1-5,TGTGCCAGCAGTCCCCCGGCAGGGAATCAGCCCCAGCATTTT,CASSPPAGNQPQHF
-,TRBV6-6,-,TRBJ1-2,TGTGCCAGCAGTTCAGGGGTTTTGAGCTACACCTTC,CASSSGVLSYTF
-,TRBV6-1,-,TRBJ1-5,TGTGCCAGCAGTGAGGCTATTGGGGGGGGCAATCAGCCCCAGCATTTT,CASSEAIGGGNQPQHF
TRBD2,TRBV5-6,-,TRBJ2-1,TGTGCCAGCAGCTTGTTACTAGCGGGGGGACAGAGCCGATACAATGAGCAGTTCTTC,CASSLLLAGGQSRYNEQFF
TRBD2,TRBV5-6,once,TRBJ2-7,TGTGCCAGCAGCCCACTAGCGGGGGGCTCCTCCTACGAGCAGTACTTC,CASSPLAGGSSYEQYF
-,TRBV4-1,-,TRBJ1-3,TGCGCCAGCAGCCCGACCTGGCTAAGTGGAAACACCATATATTTT,CASSPTWLSGNTIYF
TRBD2,TRBV4-1,-,TRBJ2-3,TGCGCCAGCAGCCAACTAACTAGCGGGGGGGCAGATACGCAGTATTTT,CASSQLTSGGADTQYF
-,TRBV11-3,-,TRBJ1-1,TGTGCCAGCAGCTTAGAGTCTGAGACTGAAGCTTTCTTT,CASSLESETEAFF
TRBD2,TRBV5-1,-,TRBJ2-2,TGCGCCAGCAGCTTAGGATCGAGCGGGGGGGCCGGCGGGGAGCTGTTTTTT,CASSLGSSGGAGGELFF
-,TRBV18,-,TRBJ2-5,TGTGCCAGCTCCCCGGATCAAGAGACCCAGTACTTC,CASSPDQETQYF
TRBD1,TRBV7-6,-,TRBJ2-7,TGTGCCAGCAGCTCAAGACAGGGGGCGAACGAGCAGTACTTC,CASSSRQGANEQYF
-,TRBV13,-,TRBJ1-1,TGTGCCAGCAGCCTCCCCCCCGGTGGGGTCGTCACTGAAGCTTTCTTT,CASSLPPGGVVTEAFF
TRBD1,TRBV30,-,TRBJ1-3,TGTGCCTGGAGTCCGACAGGGTCCTCTGGAAACACCATATATTTT,CAWSPTGSSGNTIYF
-,TRBV19,-,TRBJ1-5,TGTGCCAGTAGTCAAGCGTTTGTAGGGGAAGATCAGCCCCAGCATTTT,CASSQAFVGEDQPQHF
-,TRBV28,-,TRBJ1-3,TGTGCCAGCAGTTCCCCTGGAAACACCATATATTTT,CASSSPGNTIYF
-,TRBV7-9,-,TRBJ1-1,TGTGCCAGCAGCTCGGTCCTGAAGGACACTGAAGCTTTCTTT,CASSSVLKDTEAFF
-,TRBV4-1,-,TRBJ2-2,TGCGCCAGCAGCCTCAGAGAGGGGGTGAACAGACCCTCCTCTATTTACACCGGGGAGCTGTTTTTT,CASSLREGVNRPSSIYTGELFF
TRBD2,TRBV2,-,TRBJ2-3,TGTGCCAGCAGTGAAGCGCTCGGCGGGGGGGCGACAGATACGCAGTATTTT,CASSEALGGGATDTQYF
TRBD2,TRBV10-2,-,TRBJ2-7,TGCGCCAGCAGTGAGTTTCATAGCGGGGGGGCGAACGAGCAGTACTTC,CASSEFHSGGANEQYF